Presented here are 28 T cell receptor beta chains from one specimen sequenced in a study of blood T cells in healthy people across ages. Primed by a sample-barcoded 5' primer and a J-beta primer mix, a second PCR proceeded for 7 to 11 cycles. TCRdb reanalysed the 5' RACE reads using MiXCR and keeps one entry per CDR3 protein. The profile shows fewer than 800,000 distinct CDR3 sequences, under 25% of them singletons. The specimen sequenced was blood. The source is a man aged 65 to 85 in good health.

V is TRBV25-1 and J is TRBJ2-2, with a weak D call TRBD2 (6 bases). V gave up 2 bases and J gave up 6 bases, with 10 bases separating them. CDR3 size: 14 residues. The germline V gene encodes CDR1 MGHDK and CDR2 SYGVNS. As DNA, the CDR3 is TGTGCCAGCAGTGAAGCGGGAAGGTCCGGGGAGCTGTTTTTT. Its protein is CASSEAGRSGELFF.

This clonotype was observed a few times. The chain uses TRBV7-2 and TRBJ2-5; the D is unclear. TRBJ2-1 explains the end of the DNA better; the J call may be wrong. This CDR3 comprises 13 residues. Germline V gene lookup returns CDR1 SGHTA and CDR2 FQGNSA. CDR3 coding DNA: TGTGCCAGCAGGTCCGTCGGGTACAATGAGCAGTTCTTC. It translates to CASRSVGYNEQFF.

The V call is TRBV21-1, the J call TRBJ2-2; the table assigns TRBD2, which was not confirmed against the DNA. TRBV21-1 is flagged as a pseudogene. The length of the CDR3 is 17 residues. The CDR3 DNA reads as TGTGCCAGCAGTCCCGAGGGGAGGAAGACGAACACCGGGGAGCTGTTTTTT. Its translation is CASSPEGRKTNTGELFF.

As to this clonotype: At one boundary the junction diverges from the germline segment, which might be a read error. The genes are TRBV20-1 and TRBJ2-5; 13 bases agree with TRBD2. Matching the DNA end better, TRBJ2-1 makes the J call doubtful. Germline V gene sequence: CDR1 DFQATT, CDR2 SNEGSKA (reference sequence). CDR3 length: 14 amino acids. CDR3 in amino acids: CSAAPGLAGNGQFF. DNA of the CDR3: TGCAGTGCTGCGCCGGGACTAGCGGGGAATGGGCAGTTCTTC.

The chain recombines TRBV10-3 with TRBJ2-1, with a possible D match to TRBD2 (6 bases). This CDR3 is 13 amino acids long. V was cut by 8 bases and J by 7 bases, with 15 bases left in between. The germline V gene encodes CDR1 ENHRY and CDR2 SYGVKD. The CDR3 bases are TGTGCCATCGGAGCAGGGAGGATGAATGAGCAGTTCTTC. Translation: CAIGAGRMNEQFF.

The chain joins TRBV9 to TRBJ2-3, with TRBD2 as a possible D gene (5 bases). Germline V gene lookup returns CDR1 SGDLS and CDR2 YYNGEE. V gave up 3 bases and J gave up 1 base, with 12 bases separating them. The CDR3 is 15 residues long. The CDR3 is CASSAGHGGTDTQYF. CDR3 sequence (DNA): TGTGCCAGCAGCGCGGGCCACGGGGGCACAGATACGCAGTATTTT.

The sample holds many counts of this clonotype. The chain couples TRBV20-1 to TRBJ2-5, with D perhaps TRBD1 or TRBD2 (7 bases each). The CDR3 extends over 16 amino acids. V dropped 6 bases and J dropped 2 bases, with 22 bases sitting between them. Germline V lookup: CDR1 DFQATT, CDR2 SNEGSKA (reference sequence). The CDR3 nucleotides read TGCAGTGCCGTGGGACCTTCAGGGGGACTACAAGAGACCCAGTACTTC. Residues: CSAVGPSGGLQETQYF.

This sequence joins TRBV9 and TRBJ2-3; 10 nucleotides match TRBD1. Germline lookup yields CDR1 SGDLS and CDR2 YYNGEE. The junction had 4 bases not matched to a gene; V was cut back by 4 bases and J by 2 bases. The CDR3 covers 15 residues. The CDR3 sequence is CASSPTGGPTDTQYF. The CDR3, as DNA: TGTGCCAGCAGCCCGACAGGGGGCCCCACAGATACGCAGTATTTT.

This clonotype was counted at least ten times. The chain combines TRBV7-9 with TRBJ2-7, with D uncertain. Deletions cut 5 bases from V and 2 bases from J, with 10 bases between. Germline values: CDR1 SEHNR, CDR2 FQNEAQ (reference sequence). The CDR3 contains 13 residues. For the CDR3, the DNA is TGTGCCAGCAGCCAATCCCCCCCCTACGAGCAGTACTTC. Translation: CASSQSPPYEQYF.

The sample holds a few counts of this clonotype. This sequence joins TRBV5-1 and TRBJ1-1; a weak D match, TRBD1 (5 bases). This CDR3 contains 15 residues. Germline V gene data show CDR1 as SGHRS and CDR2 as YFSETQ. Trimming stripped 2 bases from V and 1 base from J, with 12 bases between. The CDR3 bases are TGCGCCAGCAGCTTCGGACGGCAGGGGAACACTGAAGCTTTCTTT. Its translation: CASSFGRQGNTEAFF.

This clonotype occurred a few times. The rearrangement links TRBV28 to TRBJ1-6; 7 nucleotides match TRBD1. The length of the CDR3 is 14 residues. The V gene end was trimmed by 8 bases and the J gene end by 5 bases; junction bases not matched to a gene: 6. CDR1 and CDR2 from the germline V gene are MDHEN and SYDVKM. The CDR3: CASVQGINNSPLHF. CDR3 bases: TGTGCCAGCGTACAGGGGATCAATAATTCACCCCTCCACTTT.

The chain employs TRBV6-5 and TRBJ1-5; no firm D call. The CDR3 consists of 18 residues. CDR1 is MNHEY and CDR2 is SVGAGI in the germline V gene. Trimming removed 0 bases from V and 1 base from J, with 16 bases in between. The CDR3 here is CASSYSIPGPSSNQPQHF. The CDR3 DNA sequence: TGTGCCAGCAGTTACTCGATTCCCGGGCCAAGCAGCAATCAGCCCCAGCATTTT.

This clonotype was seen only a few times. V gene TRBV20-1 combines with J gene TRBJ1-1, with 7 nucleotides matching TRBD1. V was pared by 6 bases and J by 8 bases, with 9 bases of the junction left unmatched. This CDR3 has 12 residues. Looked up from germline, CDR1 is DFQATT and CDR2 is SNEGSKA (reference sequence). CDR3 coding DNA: TGCAGTGCCAATAGAGGGACAGAGGAAGCTTTCTTT. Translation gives CSANRGTEEAFF.

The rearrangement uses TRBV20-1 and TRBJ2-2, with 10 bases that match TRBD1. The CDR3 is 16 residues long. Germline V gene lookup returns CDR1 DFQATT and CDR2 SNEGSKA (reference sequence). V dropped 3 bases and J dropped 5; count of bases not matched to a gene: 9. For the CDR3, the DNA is TGCAGTGCTAGTCCTCGGGACAGGGGTCTTACCGGGGAGCTGTTTTTT. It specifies CSASPRDRGLTGELFF.

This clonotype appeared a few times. CDR3 sequence: CSAKITSKTYNEQFF. Written as DNA, the CDR3 is TGCAGTGCTAAAATCACTAGTAAAACCTACAATGAGCAGTTCTTC. The rearrangement joins TRBV20-1 to TRBJ2-1; D is perhaps TRBD2 (5 bases). The CDR3 runs 15 residues. Germline CDR1 and CDR2: DFQATT and SNEGSKA (reference sequence). Trimming pared 4 bases from V and 2 bases from J, leaving 15 bases between.

This chain's CDR3 is CSARSGQSYEQYF. The CDR3, as DNA: TGCAGTGCTAGATCGGGACAGTCCTACGAGCAGTACTTC. The V and J genes are TRBV20-1 and TRBJ2-5, with TRBD1 matching over 7 bases. The DNA end lines up better with TRBJ2-7; the J call may be wrong. Germline V gives CDR1 DFQATT, CDR2 SNEGSKA (reference sequence). The CDR3 has 13 amino acids.

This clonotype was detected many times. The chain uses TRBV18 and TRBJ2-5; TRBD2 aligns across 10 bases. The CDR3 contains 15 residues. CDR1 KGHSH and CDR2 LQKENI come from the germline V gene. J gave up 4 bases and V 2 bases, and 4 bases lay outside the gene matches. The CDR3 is CASSPTSGMGETQYF. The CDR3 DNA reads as TGTGCCAGCTCACCAACTAGCGGGATGGGAGAGACCCAGTACTTC.

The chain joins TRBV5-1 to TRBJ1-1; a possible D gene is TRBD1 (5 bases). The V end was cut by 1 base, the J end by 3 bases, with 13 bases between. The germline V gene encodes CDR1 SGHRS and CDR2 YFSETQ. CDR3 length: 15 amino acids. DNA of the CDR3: TGCGCCAGCAGCTTGCGACAGATTCGCGACACTGAAGCTTTCTTT. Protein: CASSLRQIRDTEAFF.

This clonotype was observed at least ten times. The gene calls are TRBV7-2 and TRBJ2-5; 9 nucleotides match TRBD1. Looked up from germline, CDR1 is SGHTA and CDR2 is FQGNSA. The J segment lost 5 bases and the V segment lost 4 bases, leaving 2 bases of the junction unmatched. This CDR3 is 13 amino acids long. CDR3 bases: TGTGCCAGCAGCTCAGACAGGGGGGAGACCCAGTACTTC. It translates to CASSSDRGETQYF. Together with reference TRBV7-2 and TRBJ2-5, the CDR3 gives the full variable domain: GAGVSQSPSNKVTEKGKDVELRCDPISGHTALYWYRQSLGQGLEFLIYFQGNSAPDKSGLPSDRFSAERTGGSVSTLTIQRTQQEDSAVYLCASSSDRGETQYFGPGTRLLVL.

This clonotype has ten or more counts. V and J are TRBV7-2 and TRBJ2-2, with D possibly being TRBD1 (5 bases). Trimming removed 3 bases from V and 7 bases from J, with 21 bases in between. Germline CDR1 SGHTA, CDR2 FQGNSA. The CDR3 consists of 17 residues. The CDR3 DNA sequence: TGTGCCAGCAGCTTGCAGGGTCGGGTTCAGGGTGGCGGGGAGCTGTTTTTT. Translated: CASSLQGRVQGGGELFF.

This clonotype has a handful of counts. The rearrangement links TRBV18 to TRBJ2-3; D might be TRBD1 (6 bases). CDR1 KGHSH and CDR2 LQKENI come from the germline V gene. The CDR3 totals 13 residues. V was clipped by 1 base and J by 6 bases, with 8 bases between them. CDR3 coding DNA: TGTGCCAGCTCACCACGTCAGGGGGATACGCAGTATTTT. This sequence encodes CASSPRQGDTQYF.

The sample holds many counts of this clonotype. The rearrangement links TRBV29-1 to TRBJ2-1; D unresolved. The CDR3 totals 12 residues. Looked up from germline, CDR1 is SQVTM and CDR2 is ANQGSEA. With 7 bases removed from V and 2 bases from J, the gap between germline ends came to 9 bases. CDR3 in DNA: TGCAGCGGATCGGTAGCCTACAATGAGCAGTTCTTC. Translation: CSGSVAYNEQFF.

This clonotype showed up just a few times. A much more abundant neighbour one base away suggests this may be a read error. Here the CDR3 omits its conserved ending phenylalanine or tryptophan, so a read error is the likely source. DNA for the CDR3: TGTGCCAGCAGCTTTACAGGCGGTTACGAGCAGTACTCC. This codes for CASSFTGGYEQYS. This chain joins TRBV7-3 and TRBJ2-7; D might be TRBD1 (5 bases). The germline V gene encodes CDR1 SGHTA and CDR2 FQGTGA. The CDR3 covers 13 residues. V lost 3 bases and J lost 4, with 10 bases in between.

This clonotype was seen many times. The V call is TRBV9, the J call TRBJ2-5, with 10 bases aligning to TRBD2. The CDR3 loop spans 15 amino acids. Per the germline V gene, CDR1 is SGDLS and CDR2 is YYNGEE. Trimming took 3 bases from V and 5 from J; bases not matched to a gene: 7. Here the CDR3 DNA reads TGTGCCAGCAGCGCCCTAGCGGGAGTGGGGGAGACCCAGTACTTC. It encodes CASSALAGVGETQYF.

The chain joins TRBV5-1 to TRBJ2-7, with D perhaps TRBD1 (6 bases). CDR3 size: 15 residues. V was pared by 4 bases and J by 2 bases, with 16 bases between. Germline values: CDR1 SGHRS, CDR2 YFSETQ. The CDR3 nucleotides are TGCGCCAGCAGCAACCCAGGGGACAAGACCTACGAGCAGTACTTC. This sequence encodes CASSNPGDKTYEQYF.

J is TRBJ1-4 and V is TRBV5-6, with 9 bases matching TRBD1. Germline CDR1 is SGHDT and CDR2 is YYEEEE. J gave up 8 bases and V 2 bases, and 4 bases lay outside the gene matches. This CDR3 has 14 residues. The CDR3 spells CASSFDRGGEKLFF. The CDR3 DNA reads TGTGCCAGCAGCTTTGACAGGGGGGGAGAAAAACTGTTTTTT.

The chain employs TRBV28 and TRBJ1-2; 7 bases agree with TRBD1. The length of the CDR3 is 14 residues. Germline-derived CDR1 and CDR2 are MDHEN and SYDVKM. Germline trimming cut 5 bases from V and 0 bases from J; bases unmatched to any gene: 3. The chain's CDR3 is CASSGTAPNYGYTF. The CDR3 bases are TGTGCCAGCAGTGGGACAGCCCCTAACTATGGCTACACCTTC.

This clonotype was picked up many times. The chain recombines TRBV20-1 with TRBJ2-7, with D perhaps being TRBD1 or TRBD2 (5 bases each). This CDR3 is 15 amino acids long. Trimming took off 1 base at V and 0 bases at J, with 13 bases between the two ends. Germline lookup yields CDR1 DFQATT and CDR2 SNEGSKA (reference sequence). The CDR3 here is CSARGVGPGSYEQYF. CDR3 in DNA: TGCAGTGCTAGAGGCGTGGGACCCGGCTCCTACGAGCAGTACTTC.